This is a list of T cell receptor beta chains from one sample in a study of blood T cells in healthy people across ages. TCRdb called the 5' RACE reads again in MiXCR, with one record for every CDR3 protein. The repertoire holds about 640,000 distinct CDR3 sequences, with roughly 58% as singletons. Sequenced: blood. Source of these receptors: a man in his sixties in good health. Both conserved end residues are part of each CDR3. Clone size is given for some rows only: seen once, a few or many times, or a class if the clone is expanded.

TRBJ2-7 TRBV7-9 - CASSLALSTYEQYF
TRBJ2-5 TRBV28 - CASRPPPRHEQYF
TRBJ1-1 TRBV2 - CASSGTGFTEAFF
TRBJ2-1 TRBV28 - CASSGRQGALDEQFF
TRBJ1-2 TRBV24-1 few CATSDGTVYGYTF
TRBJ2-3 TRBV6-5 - CASSYSSGGLDTQYF
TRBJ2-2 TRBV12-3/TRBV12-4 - CASTDRGSAGELFF
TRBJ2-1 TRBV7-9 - CASSLDVGGYNEQFF
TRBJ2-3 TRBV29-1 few CSSSVGGDTQYF
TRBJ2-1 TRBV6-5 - CASSFDHSYNEQFF
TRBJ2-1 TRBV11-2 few CASSFPRVTSGGRGASYNEQFF
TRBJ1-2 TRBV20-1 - CSASPPGGAKGYTF
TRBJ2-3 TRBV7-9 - CTSSVEGSDTQYF
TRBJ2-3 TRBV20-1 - CSAPTSGGDQTQYF
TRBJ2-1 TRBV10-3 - CAIKREGTGAYNEQFF
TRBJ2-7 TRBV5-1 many CATYPLRSGDLSYEQYF
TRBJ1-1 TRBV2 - CASSEGTGGVNTEAFF
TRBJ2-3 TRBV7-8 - CASSFLGGTRDTQYF
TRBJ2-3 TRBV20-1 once CSAAGGEATDTQYF
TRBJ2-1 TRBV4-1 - CASRSPGQGFEQFF
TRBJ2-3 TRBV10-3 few CAISPGQGADTQYF
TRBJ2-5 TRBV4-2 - CASSQPSGAEETQYF
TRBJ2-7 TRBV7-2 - CASVDRGRMEQYF
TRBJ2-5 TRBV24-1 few CATSLGFSETQYF
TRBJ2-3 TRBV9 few CASSSHGGAPGRQYF
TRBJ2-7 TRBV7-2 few CASSSRTGGFSTFREQYF
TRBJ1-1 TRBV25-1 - CASSEWGRSEAFF